Below are 20 T cell receptor beta chains sequenced from a single sample in a study of blood T cell repertoires in COVID-19 (dated by TCRdb to about 2020). The protocol used for the library was the immunoSEQ multiplex PCR assay. This immuneACCESS table, as held by TCRdb, lists in-frame sequences with V and J called but not all clones. Of the missing ones, under half trace to an unresolved V gene in checked studies; the others have no known cause. This sample gives over 250,000 clones in total; 70% to 90% of them show up just once. 8% to 13% of the sample rests with the top ten. Sequenced input: peripheral blood. The receptors derive from a woman between 70 and 85 years old with acute or convalescent COVID-19.

This clone came up once. The rearrangement joins TRBV29-1 to TRBJ1-4; D remains ambiguous. This CDR3 contains 14 residues. Trimming pared 4 bases from V and 0 bases from J, leaving 9 bases between. Germline assignment: CDR1 SQVTM and CDR2 ANQGSEA. The CDR3 spells CSVATGTTNEKLFF. CDR3 DNA: TGCAGCGTTGCGACGGGAACAACTAATGAAAAACTGTTTTTT.

The count of this clone is one. The genes are TRBV24-1 and TRBJ2-1, with 7 bases that match TRBD1. CDR1 and CDR2 from the germline V gene are KGHDR and SFDVKD. The CDR3 is 16 amino acids. Trimming took 4 bases from V and 4 from J; bases not matched to a gene: 9. The DNA for the CDR3 is TGTGCCACCAGTGACACCGGGACAGCCCATTACAATGAGCAGTTCTTC. Protein: CATSDTGTAHYNEQFF.

This clone was detected only once. This sequence joins TRBV7-9 and TRBJ1-2, with D possibly matching TRBD1 (6 bases). The V and J ends lost 5 bases and 4 bases respectively, with 20 bases between them. CDR3 length: 16 residues. CDR1 and CDR2 (germline): SEHNR, FQNEAQ (reference sequence). CDR3 nucleotides: TGTGCCAGCAGCCCGGGGCGGGGCCGGGGGGCCTATGGCTACACCTTC. Translation gives CASSPGRGRGAYGYTF.

This rearrangement joins TRBV7-9 to TRBJ2-7, with a weak D call TRBD1 (6 bases). The germline V gene encodes CDR1 SEHNR and CDR2 FQNEAQ (reference sequence). The CDR3 is made up of 15 amino acids. V lost 1 base and J lost 7, with 17 bases in between. CDR3 nucleotides: TGTGCCAGCAGCTTAGTACCTGACAGGTCTGGGGAGCAGTACTTC. Its translation is CASSLVPDRSGEQYF. Full variable domain (outside the CDR3, taken from reference TRBV7-9 and TRBJ2-7): DTGVSQNPRHKITKRGQNVTFRCDPISEHNRLYWYRQTLGQGPEFLTYFQNEAQLEKSRLLSDRFSAERPKGSFSTLEIQRTEQGDSAMYLCASSLVPDRSGEQYFGPGTRLTVT.

The chain uses TRBV12-3 or TRBV12-4 and TRBJ2-3; D perhaps matches TRBD1 (6 bases). Trimming removed 6 bases at V and 4 bases at J, with 8 bases between. The CDR3 totals 12 residues. This CDR3 reads CASSTGSDTQYF. Here the CDR3 DNA reads TGTGCCAGCAGCACAGGGTCAGATACGCAGTATTTT.

CDR3 region: CASSLSGTGDYGYTF. For the CDR3, the DNA is TGTGCCAGCAGTTTATCCGGGACAGGGGACTATGGCTACACCTTC. The rearrangement uses TRBV27 and TRBJ1-2; TRBD1 aligns across 10 bases. Germline lookup yields CDR1 MNHEY and CDR2 SMNVEV (reference sequence). V trimming: 0 bases; J trimming: 3 bases; junction bases outside the gene matches: 1. This CDR3 region has 15 residues.

The chain couples TRBV4-1 to TRBJ1-5; 10 positions agree with TRBD1. V was pared by 4 bases and J by 4 bases, with 1 base of the junction left unmatched. The CDR3 has 14 amino acids. Germline V gives CDR1 MGHRA, CDR2 YSYEKL. CDR3 in amino acids: CASSPDRGNQPQHF. The CDR3 DNA sequence: TGCGCCAGCAGCCCGGACAGGGGGAATCAGCCCCAGCATTTT.

The rearrangement uses TRBV12-3 or TRBV12-4 and TRBJ1-5, with 9 bases identical to TRBD1. The ends lost 6 bases at V and 8 bases at J; junction bases unmatched: 5. There are 13 residues in the CDR3. For the CDR3, the DNA is TGTGCCAGCAGCCCACAGGGGGCAGAGCCCCAGCATTTT. Protein product: CASSPQGAEPQHF.

The chain has TRBV24-1 and TRBJ2-3, with 9 bases fitting TRBD2. The CDR3 consists of 14 residues. The ends lost 3 bases at V and 10 bases at J; junction bases unmatched: 7. From germline, CDR1 is KGHDR and CDR2 SFDVKD. The CDR3 loop reads CATSDSGRGGPQYF. The CDR3 nucleotides read TGTGCCACCAGTGATAGTGGGCGGGGGGGCCCGCAGTATTTT.

This clone was seen once. V is TRBV5-6 and J is TRBJ2-5; 14 bases line up with TRBD2. V shed 4 bases and J 1 base; nucleotides not matched to a gene: 3. The germline gives CDR1 SGHDT, CDR2 YYEEEE. This CDR3 contains 16 residues. The CDR3 loop is CASSVGLAGGQETQYF. Here the CDR3 DNA reads TGTGCCAGCAGCGTCGGACTAGCGGGGGGCCAAGAGACCCAGTACTTC.

With regard to this clone: Other nucleotide sequences from this sample produce the same CDR3. This rearrangement joins TRBV14 to TRBJ1-1; D is ambiguous. The CDR3 is made up of 14 amino acids. Germline CDR1 is SGHDN and CDR2 is FVKESK. With 0 bases removed from V and 2 bases from J, the gap between germline ends came to 7 bases. The CDR3 DNA reads as TGTGCCAGCAGCCAAGAGACAAGAAACACTGAAGCTTTCTTT. This codes for CASSQETRNTEAFF.

This clone has only a few counts. The V call is TRBV7-3, the J call TRBJ2-3, with D possibly matching TRBD2 (6 bases). The CDR3 consists of 16 residues. The germline V gene encodes CDR1 SGHTA and CDR2 FQGTGA. Trimming took off 5 bases at V and 0 bases at J, with 15 bases between the two ends. In DNA form, the CDR3 reads TGTGCCAGCAGCCTAAACCCCGGGGGAAGCACAGATACGCAGTATTTT. Translated: CASSLNPGGSTDTQYF.

This sequence joins TRBV11-2 and TRBJ2-1; TRBD2 agrees at 7 bases. The germline CDR1 and CDR2 sequences are SGHAT and FQNNGV. After removal of 4 bases from V and 4 bases from J, the junction contained 7 bases not matched to a gene. The CDR3 consists of 15 residues. CDR3 DNA sequence: TGTGCCAGCAGCTCCGCCCTAGCGGTTTACAATGAGCAGTTCTTC. It encodes CASSSALAVYNEQFF.

Details on this clone: The sample holds other DNA sequences that translate to the same CDR3. V and J are TRBV3-1 (or the pseudogene TRBV3-2) and TRBJ2-7; 7 bases map to TRBD2. The junction had 1 base not matched to a gene; V was cut back by 1 base and J by 4 bases. CDR3 length equals 13 residues. Germline CDR1 LGHDT, CDR2 YNNKEL (reference sequence). CDR3 amino acids: CASSQGGGYEQYF. CDR3 coding DNA: TGTGCCAGCAGCCAAGGGGGGGGTTACGAGCAGTACTTC.

On this clone itself: The identical CDR3 is also encoded by other nucleotide sequences in the sample. V is TRBV2 and J is TRBJ1-5, with 7 bases aligning to TRBD1. This CDR3 has 14 amino acids. Germline V lookup: CDR1 SNHLY, CDR2 FYNNEI. V shed 4 bases, J shed 2 bases, and the junction held 2 bases outside the gene matches. Here the CDR3 reads CASSGTGGNQPQHF. The DNA for the CDR3 is TGTGCCAGCAGTGGGACAGGCGGCAATCAGCCCCAGCATTTT.

V is TRBV30 and J is TRBJ1-1, with D possibly being TRBD1 (5 bases). Trimming left V 4 bases short and J 10 bases short, with 22 bases between. The CDR3 totals 14 residues. Germline CDR1 is GTSNPN and CDR2 is SVGIG (reference sequence). In DNA, the CDR3 is TGTGCCTGGACCTTACCAACCGGGCGGGGCCGAGCTTTCTTT. The encoded protein is CAWTLPTGRGRAFF.

The chain employs TRBV30 and TRBJ1-2, with a tentative D call TRBD1 (6 bases). This CDR3 is 13 amino acids long. The germline gives CDR1 GTSNPN, CDR2 SVGIG (reference sequence). Trimming took 5 bases from V and 8 from J, leaving 18 bases between them. The CDR3 is CAWRHTGLGGYTF. DNA for the CDR3: TGTGCCTGGCGCCATACAGGGCTCGGGGGCTACACCTTC.

The chain couples TRBV5-1 to TRBJ1-1; TRBD1 might be the D (5 bases). V was cut by 0 bases and J by 0 bases, with 9 bases left in between. Germline CDR1 SGHRS, CDR2 YFSETQ. This CDR3 is 15 amino acids long. The CDR3 sequence is CASSLGTSMNTEAFF. Written as DNA, the CDR3 is TGCGCCAGCAGCTTGGGGACATCGATGAACACTGAAGCTTTCTTT.

The rearrangement joins TRBV4-2 to TRBJ2-1; possible D gene TRBD1, 5 bases. The CDR3 spans 16 residues. CDR1 is LGHNA and CDR2 is YNFKEQ in the germline V gene. The V gene lost 3 bases and the J gene lost 8 bases, with 20 bases spanning the gap. The CDR3 coding sequence is TGTGCCAGCAGCCAGGTCGGACAAGACGAGAAGGATGAGCAGTTCTTC. Protein sequence: CASSQVGQDEKDEQFF.

This chain links TRBV2 with TRBJ1-2, with 9 positions matching TRBD1. Trimming cost V 2 bases and J 1 base; bases outside gene matches: 8. Germline lookup yields CDR1 SNHLY and CDR2 FYNNEI. The CDR3 has 17 residues. This chain's CDR3 is CASSERDRAPLNYGYTF. The CDR3 DNA reads TGTGCCAGCAGTGAAAGGGACAGGGCCCCCCTTAACTATGGCTACACCTTC.